The text below deals with one T cell receptor (beta chain). This sample was included in a study of control samples from healthy donors and cancer patients. Repertoires were generated with immunoSEQ multiplex PCR, while TCRdb's copy carries only in-frame clones and drops some. Seen here are 75,000 or so clones, approximately 90% observed once, and the top ten hold less than 6%. Per germline, CDR1 SEHNR and CDR2 FQNEAQ (reference sequence). This CDR3 has 15 residues. The V segment lost 9 bases and the J segment 2 bases; nucleotides outside the gene matches: 9. The sample comprised PBMCs. The sequence was collected from a man in his 60s with colorectal cancer. The chain couples TRBV7-9 to TRBJ2-3, with 9 bases matching TRBD2. As DNA, the CDR3 is TGTGCCAGTCGAGGCCCTAGCGGGGCCACAGATACGCAGTATTTT. This gives the protein CASRGPSGATDTQYF.